This entry is about one T cell receptor (beta chain). Its antigen is unidentified. The data were obtained in a study of T cells expressing NK-cell markers. Study-level information: According to the study, TCR beta repertoires originated from sorted CD3+CD56+NKG2C+, CD3+CD56+NKG2C- and CD3+CD56-NKG2C+ T cells.

As the method of synthesis, 5'RACE template switching with UMIs yielded TCR beta cDNA. Each CDR3 protein gets one entry in TCRdb, which reprocessed the 5' RACE reads and gives no DNA. The table lists about 390,000 distinct CDR3 sequences. CDR3 length equals 14 residues. Study findings and constraints: About 6 donors had dominant NKG2C+ clonotypes that comprised about 1.0-7.0% of their CD8+ T cells. There were a handful of donors in whom these clonotypes also led the CD3+CD56-NKG2C+ fraction.

V gene TRBV12-3 or TRBV12-4 combines with J gene TRBJ2-5; TCRdb designates TRBD2, a call that cannot be tested without DNA. The sample taken for sequencing was blood T cells: a sorted CD56 or NKG2C T cell subset, CD4+ or CD8+ T cells, or bulk PBMC T cells (not recorded which). The receptor was isolated from a woman in her forties or fifties in good health. CDR3: CASSAWAIGETQYF.